The T cell receptor beta chain described here comes from a study of CD8 T cells in Susac syndrome. Study-level background: Roughly six sequenced Susac syndrome patients had clinically active disease, while fewer than ten were in remission. Treatment at blood withdrawal was none, corticosteroids, or intravenous immunoglobulin alone in Susac syndrome patients. Study results and limitations: As the study acknowledged, the number of individuals who were part of its TCR sequencing and HLA analysis was relatively small.

RNA amounts of 0.5 to 1 ug underwent reverse transcription with random hexamers. The authors amplified TCR beta CDR3 across 54 Vbeta and 13 Jbeta using immunoSEQ multiplex PCR. In TCRdb, the immunoSEQ multiplex PCR reads were re-called with MiXCR into one record per CDR3 protein. This sample has 240,000 or so distinct CDR3 sequences, with 90% to 96% found just once. Of note for this clonotype: Its antigen is currently unknown.

Germline CDR1 is PRHDT and CDR2 is FYEKMQ (reference sequence). The CDR3 covers 17 residues. The V gene lost 2 bases and the J gene lost 0 bases, with 17 bases spanning the gap. The chain links TRBV13 to TRBJ2-7; D remains unclear. This receptor was identified in a human donor with Susac syndrome. The sequenced sample was CD4+ T cells from PBMCs. The CDR3 loop reads CASSLMRTAPRSYEQYF. The CDR3 coding sequence is TGTGCCAGCAGCTTAATGCGGACGGCCCCACGCTCCTACGAGCAGTACTTC. Full variable domain (rest looked up from reference TRBV13 and TRBJ2-7): AAGVIQSPRHLIKEKRETATLKCYPIPRHDTVYWYQQGPGQDPQFLISFYEKMQSDKGSIPDRFSAQQFSDYHSELNMSSLELGDSALYFCASSLMRTAPRSYEQYFGPGTRLTVT.